The 9 T cell receptor beta chains reported below all come from one sample, sequenced in a study of T cell repertoires in cytomegalovirus infection. TCRdb processed the reads anew with MiXCR; each CDR3 protein has one entry. The sample consists of approximately 500,000 distinct CDR3 sequences, approximately 17% of them appearing once. Sequencing was done on a sample of CD8+ T cells from PBMCs. These receptors originate from a human donor in good health (CMV status not recorded). Some clones in this sample may be carry-over from other donors' samples.

The chain is built from TRBV12-3 or TRBV12-4 and TRBJ1-4; possibly TRBD1 for D (6 bases). Trimming took off 5 bases at V and 3 bases at J, with 13 bases between the two ends. This CDR3 is built from 15 residues. CDR3 nucleotides: TGTGCCAGCAGTCCGTGGGGGGCTTCTAATGAAAAACTGTTTTTT. It translates to CASSPWGASNEKLFF.

This clonotype has ten or more counts. The chain joins TRBV25-1 to TRBJ2-7; D remains unclear. Germline loops: CDR1 MGHDK, CDR2 SYGVNS. The CDR3 consists of 12 residues. The V gene lost 2 bases and the J gene lost 6 bases, with 8 bases spanning the gap. CDR3 nucleotide sequence: TGTGCCAGCAGTGAACCCTCTGGCGAGCAGTACTTC. Residues: CASSEPSGEQYF.

J is TRBJ1-2 and V is TRBV3-1; D is ambiguous. V was shortened by 4 bases and J by 4 bases, with 16 bases between the two germline ends. The CDR3 length is 15 residues. CDR1 LGHDT and CDR2 YNNKEL come from the germline V gene (reference sequence). The chain's CDR3 is CASSPGRYLSYGYTF. In DNA, the CDR3 is TGTGCCAGCAGCCCAGGACGGTACCTGTCCTATGGCTACACCTTC. The whole variable domain, filled in from reference TRBV3-1 and TRBJ1-2, reads DTAVSQTPKYLVTQMGNDKSIKCEQNLGHDTMYWYKQDSKKFLKIMFSYNNKELIINETVPNRFSPKSPDKAHLNLHINSLELGDSAVYFCASSPGRYLSYGYTFGSGTRLTVV.

This sequence joins TRBV6-1 and TRBJ2-7; D possibly matches TRBD1 or TRBD2 (6 bases each). CDR3 length: 12 amino acids. The germline CDR1 and CDR2 sequences are MNHNS and SASEGT. The V gene lost 8 bases and the J gene lost 4 bases, with 12 bases spanning the gap. The CDR3 DNA is TGTGCCAGCCGGGGGCGGAAATACGAGCAGTACTTC. This gives the protein CASRGRKYEQYF.

This clonotype was found many times. The chain is built from TRBV7-9 and TRBJ2-4, with D possibly being TRBD1 (6 bases). V gave up 5 bases and J gave up 1 base, with 18 bases separating them. The CDR3 has 17 residues. CDR1 is SEHNR, CDR2 FQNEAQ, per germline (reference sequence). CDR3 DNA sequence: TGTGCCAGCAGCCCCCCTCAGGGGTCTGGGGCCAAAAACATTCAGTACTTC. Its translation: CASSPPQGSGAKNIQYF.

This clonotype was found many times. J is TRBJ1-4 and V is TRBV10-3, with unresolved D. V was cut by 2 bases and J by 0 bases, with 7 bases left in between. Germline-derived CDR1 and CDR2 are ENHRY and SYGVKD. The CDR3 is 15 amino acids. The CDR3 loop is CAISEGRPTNEKLFF. The CDR3 DNA reads as TGTGCCATCAGTGAGGGACGGCCAACTAATGAAAAACTGTTTTTT.

This clonotype turned up a few times. The chain is built from TRBV13 and TRBJ2-7, with 11 positions matching TRBD2. The germline V gene has CDR1 PRHDT and CDR2 FYEKMQ (reference sequence). The V gene end was trimmed by 6 bases and the J gene end by 2 bases; junction bases not matched to a gene: 15. The CDR3 sequence is 18 residues long. CDR3 bases: TGTGCCAGCAGAAACCGGGACGGAGGACTAGCGGGTGCCTACGAGCAGTACTTC. It yields the protein CASRNRDGGLAGAYEQYF.

Turning to this clonotype: The junction departs from germline at one end; a sequencing error may be responsible. The rearrangement uses TRBV7-9 and TRBJ2-7; possibly TRBD2 for D (6 bases). This CDR3 has 12 residues. Germline V lookup: CDR1 SEHNR, CDR2 FQNEAQ (reference sequence). This chain's CDR3 is CASSRDSGGRRF. The CDR3 nucleotides are TGTGCCAGCAGCCGGGACTCCGGAGGCCGTAGATTC.

This clonotype was recorded many times. V usage is TRBV28 and J usage is TRBJ2-7, with 9 bases identical to TRBD2. This CDR3 is built from 14 residues. J lost 0 bases, V lost 5 bases, and 2 bases had no gene match. Germline values: CDR1 MDHEN, CDR2 SYDVKM. CDR3 in amino acids: CASSRSGSSYEQYF. The CDR3 DNA sequence: TGTGCCAGCAGTCGTAGCGGGAGCTCCTACGAGCAGTACTTC. The variable domain in full, with the rest retrieved from reference TRBV28 and TRBJ2-7, is DVKVTQSSRYLVKRTGEKVFLECVQDMDHENMFWYRQDPGLGLRLIYFSYDVKMKEKGDIPEGYSVSREKKERFSLILESASTNQTSMYLCASSRSGSSYEQYFGPGTRLTVT.